A single sample gave rise to the 5 T cell receptor beta chains below, sequenced in a study of cytomegalovirus exposure and HLA in healthy donors. It was with 60 Vbeta and 13 Jbeta primers that the PCR ran. Sequenced by immunoSEQ multiplex PCR; TCRdb stores in-frame clones only, minus some. The sample consists of some 110,000 clones, around 71% of them appearing once. Sequenced material: PBMCs. The origin of the receptors is a boy younger than 18 in good health and CMV-seronegative.

To note about this clone: At one of its ends the junction is not consistent with the germline gene, which may arise from a read error. This chain joins TRBV4-1 and TRBJ2-7, with 9 bases that match TRBD2. Germline V gene sequence: CDR1 MGHRA, CDR2 YSYEKL. The length of the CDR3 is 16 residues. Here the CDR3 DNA reads TGCGCCAACAGCCCCGTAGCGGGAGCGCAGACCTACGAGCAGTACTTC. The encoded protein is CANSPVAGAQTYEQYF.

J is TRBJ1-1 and V is TRBV28; 8 nucleotides align to TRBD1. This CDR3 region has 14 residues. Looked up from germline, CDR1 is MDHEN and CDR2 is SYDVKM. After removal of 3 bases from V and 5 bases from J, the junction contained 5 bases not matched to a gene. The CDR3 DNA sequence: TGTGCCAGCAGTTTCCCGACAGGGGTGACTGAAGCTTTCTTT. Protein sequence: CASSFPTGVTEAFF.

This chain joins TRBV11-2 and TRBJ1-1; 8 positions agree with TRBD1. CDR1 is SGHAT and CDR2 is FQNNGV in the germline V gene. The CDR3 has 14 residues. The ends lost 5 bases at V and 12 bases at J; junction bases unmatched: 14. As DNA, the CDR3 is TGTGCCAGCAGCCCACGGACAGGGAGGGACGTGACTTTCTTT. Residues: CASSPRTGRDVTFF.

This clone was observed a single time. V gene TRBV5-1 combines with J gene TRBJ1-2; D perhaps matches TRBD1 (6 bases). CDR1 and CDR2 from the germline V gene are SGHRS and YFSETQ. There are 13 residues in the CDR3. Trimming shortened V by 2 bases and J by 7 bases, and 12 bases separated the two germline ends. CDR3 coding DNA: TGCGCCAGCAGCTTCGAGGGAGGGGGTGGCTACACCTTC. Encoded protein: CASSFEGGGGYTF.

The chain combines TRBV2 with TRBJ1-1, with 9 bases fitting TRBD1. Germline lookup yields CDR1 SNHLY and CDR2 FYNNEI. This CDR3 has 14 residues. V shed 7 bases, J shed 1 base, and the junction held 4 bases outside the gene matches. The CDR3 sequence: CASTQQGANTEAFF. The CDR3 DNA follows: TGTGCCAGCACCCAACAGGGGGCGAACACTGAAGCTTTCTTT.